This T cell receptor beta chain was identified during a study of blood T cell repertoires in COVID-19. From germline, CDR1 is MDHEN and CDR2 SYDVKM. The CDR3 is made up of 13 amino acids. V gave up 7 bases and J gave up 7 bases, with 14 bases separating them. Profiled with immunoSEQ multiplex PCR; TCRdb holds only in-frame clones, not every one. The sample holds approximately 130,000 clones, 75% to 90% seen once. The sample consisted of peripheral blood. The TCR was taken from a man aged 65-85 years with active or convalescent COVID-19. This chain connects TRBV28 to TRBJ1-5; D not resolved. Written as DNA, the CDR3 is TGTGCCAGCACAAGATCGCGGGCCCAGCCCCAGCATTTT. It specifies CASTRSRAQPQHF.